This section outlines one T cell receptor beta chain sequence together with its context. What it recognizes is unknown. Repertoires were generated with immunoSEQ multiplex PCR, while TCRdb's copy carries only in-frame clones and drops some. The table records approximately 92,000 clones, nearly 90% of them present only once. These data belong to a study of T cell responses to AZD1222 COVID-19 vaccine. Study details: Both about-4-week and about-12-week second-dose recipients were combined.

Regarding the study as a whole: Among the donors, most were white British and more were female, and clonal diversity was possibly underestimated. The number of AZD1222 recipients seropositive at baseline was only five to seven. Variant regions that are unmutated are reportedly the target of nearly half of spike-specific TCRs.

V gave up 5 bases and J gave up 3 bases, with 14 bases separating them. The germline CDR1 and CDR2 sequences are SGHTA and FQGNSA. CDR3 length: 14 amino acids. The source material was peripheral blood, sampled on day 0 of AZD1222 vaccination. The origin of this receptor is an adult in good health. The chain recombines TRBV7-2 with TRBJ2-7, with D maybe TRBD1 (6 bases). The CDR3 DNA is TGTGCCAGCAGCCTGGACAGCGGTAACTACGAGCAGTACTTC. Translation: CASSLDSGNYEQYF. Looking up the rest from reference TRBV7-2 and TRBJ2-7 gives the full variable domain: GAGVSQSPSNKVTEKGKDVELRCDPISGHTALYWYRQSLGQGLEFLIYFQGNSAPDKSGLPSDRFSAERTGGSVSTLTIQRTQQEDSAVYLCASSLDSGNYEQYFGPGTRLTVT.